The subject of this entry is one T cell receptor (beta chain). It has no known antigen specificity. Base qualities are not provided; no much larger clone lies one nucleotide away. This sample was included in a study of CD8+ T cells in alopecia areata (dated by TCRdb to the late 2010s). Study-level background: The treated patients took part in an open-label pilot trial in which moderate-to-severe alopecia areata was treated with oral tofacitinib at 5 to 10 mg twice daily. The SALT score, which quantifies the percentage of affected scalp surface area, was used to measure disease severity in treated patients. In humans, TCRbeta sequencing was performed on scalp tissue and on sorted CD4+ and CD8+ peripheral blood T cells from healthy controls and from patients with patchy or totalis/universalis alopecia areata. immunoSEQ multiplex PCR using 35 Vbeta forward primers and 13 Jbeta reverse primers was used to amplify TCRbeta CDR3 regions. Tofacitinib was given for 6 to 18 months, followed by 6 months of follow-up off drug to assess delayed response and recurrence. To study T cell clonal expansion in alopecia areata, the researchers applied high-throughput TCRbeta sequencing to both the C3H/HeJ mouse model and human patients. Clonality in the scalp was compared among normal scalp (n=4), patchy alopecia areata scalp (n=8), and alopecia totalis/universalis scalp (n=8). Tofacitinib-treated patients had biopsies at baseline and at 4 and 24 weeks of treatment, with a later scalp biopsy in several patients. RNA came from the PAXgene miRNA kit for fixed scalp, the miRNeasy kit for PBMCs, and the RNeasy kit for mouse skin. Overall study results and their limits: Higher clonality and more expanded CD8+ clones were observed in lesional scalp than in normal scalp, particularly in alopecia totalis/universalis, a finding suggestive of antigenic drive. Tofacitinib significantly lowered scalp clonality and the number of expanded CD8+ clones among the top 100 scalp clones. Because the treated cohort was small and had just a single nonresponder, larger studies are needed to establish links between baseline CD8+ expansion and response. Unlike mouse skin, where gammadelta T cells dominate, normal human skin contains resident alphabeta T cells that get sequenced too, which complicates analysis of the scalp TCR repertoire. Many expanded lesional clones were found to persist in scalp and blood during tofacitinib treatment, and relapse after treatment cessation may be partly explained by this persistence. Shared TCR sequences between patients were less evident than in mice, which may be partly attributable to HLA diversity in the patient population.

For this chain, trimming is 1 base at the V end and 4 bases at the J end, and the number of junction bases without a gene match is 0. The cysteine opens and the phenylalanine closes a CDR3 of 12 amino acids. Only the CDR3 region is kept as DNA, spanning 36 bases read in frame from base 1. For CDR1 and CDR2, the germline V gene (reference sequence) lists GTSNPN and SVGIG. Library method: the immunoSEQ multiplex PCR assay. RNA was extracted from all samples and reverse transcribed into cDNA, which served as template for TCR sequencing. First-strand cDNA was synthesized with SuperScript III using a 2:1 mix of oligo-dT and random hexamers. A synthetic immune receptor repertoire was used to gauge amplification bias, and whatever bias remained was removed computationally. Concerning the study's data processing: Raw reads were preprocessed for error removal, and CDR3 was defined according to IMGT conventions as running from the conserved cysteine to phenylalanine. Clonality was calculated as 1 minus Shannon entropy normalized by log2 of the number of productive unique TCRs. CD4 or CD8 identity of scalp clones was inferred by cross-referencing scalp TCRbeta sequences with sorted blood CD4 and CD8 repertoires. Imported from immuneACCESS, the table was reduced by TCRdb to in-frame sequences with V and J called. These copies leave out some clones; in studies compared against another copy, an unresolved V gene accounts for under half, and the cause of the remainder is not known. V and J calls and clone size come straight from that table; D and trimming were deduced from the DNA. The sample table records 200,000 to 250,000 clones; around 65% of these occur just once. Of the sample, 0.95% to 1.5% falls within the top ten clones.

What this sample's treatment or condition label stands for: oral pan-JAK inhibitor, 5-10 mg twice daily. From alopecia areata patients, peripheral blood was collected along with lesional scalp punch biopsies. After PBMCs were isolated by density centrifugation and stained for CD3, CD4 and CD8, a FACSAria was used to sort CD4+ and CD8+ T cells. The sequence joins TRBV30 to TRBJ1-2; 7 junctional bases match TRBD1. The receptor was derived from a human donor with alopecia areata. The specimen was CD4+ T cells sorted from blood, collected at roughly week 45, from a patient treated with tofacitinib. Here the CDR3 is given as CAWSEGAYGYTF. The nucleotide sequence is TGTGCCTGGAGTGAGGGGGCCTATGGCTACACCTTC.